This T cell receptor (beta chain) was documented in a study of blood T cell repertoires in COVID-19. The wider study: The samples span acute and convalescent COVID-19 from the United States, Italy and Spain. The cDNA or gDNA used as material had been derived from T cells, B-cell-depleted T cells, or PBMCs.

In the source study's methods: The assay estimated nucleated cells by amplifying reference gene primers. Here immunoSEQ multiplex PCR was the method, and the copy in TCRdb shows in-frame clones only, minus some. V, J and clone size derive from that table, while D and trimming were established from the DNA sequence. The sample holds about 220,000 clones, about 86% seen once. The CDR3 length is 15 residues. V lost 5 bases and J 0 bases, leaving 11 bases between the germline ends. Germline V lookup: CDR1 LNHNV, CDR2 YYDKDF (reference sequence). The source is a young woman who had recovered from COVID-19. The rearrangement uses TRBV15 and TRBJ2-1; D might be TRBD1 (5 bases). Sequenced input: peripheral blood. The CDR3 nucleotides read TGTGCCACCAGCTCCCGACAGTACTCCTACAATGAGCAGTTCTTC. Encoded protein: CATSSRQYSYNEQFF.